One sample yielded the 25 T cell receptor beta chains listed below, sequenced in a study of regulatory T cells in long-lasting Graves disease. As to time point: newly diagnosed GD, antithyroid drugs for less than 3 months. PBMC-extracted RNA yielded the TCR library. CDR3-region Arm-PCR and iRepertoire HTBI primers produced the TCR beta libraries. One entry per CDR3 protein results from TCRdb running MiXCR on the multiplex PCR reads. Of about 430,000 distinct CDR3 sequences in the sample, approximately 16% were seen once. The same data also contributed to another study, on T cells in Graves' hyperthyroidism and ophthalmopathy.

Sequenced material: peripheral blood mononuclear cells (PBMCs), taken at new diagnosis, from a patient treated with antithyroid drugs. The source is a woman in her thirties or forties with Graves disease.

This CDR3 reads CASSSPGAGWTDTQYF. For the CDR3, the DNA is TGTGCCAGTAGTTCCCCCGGTGCGGGATGGACAGATACGCAGTATTTT. The V and J genes are TRBV19 and TRBJ2-3, with a weak D call TRBD2 (6 bases). Germline values: CDR1 LNHDA, CDR2 SQIVND (reference sequence). Trimming took off 5 bases at V and 3 bases at J, with 18 bases between the two ends. The CDR3 contains 16 residues.

The chain couples TRBV12-5 to TRBJ2-7; D remains ambiguous. This CDR3 contains 11 residues. Germline loops: CDR1 LGHNT, CDR2 FRNRAP. V lost 0 bases and J 7 bases, leaving 4 bases between the germline ends. DNA of the CDR3: TGTGCTAGTGGTTTGGTAAAAGAGCAGTACTTC. Encoded protein: CASGLVKEQYF.

This clonotype was found a few times. This sequence joins TRBV4-1 and TRBJ2-5; 10 bases fit TRBD1. CDR1 MGHRA and CDR2 YSYEKL come from the germline V gene. V was clipped by 4 bases and J by 2 bases; unmatched bases: 10. There are 17 residues in the CDR3. CDR3 sequence (DNA): TGCGCCAGCAGCCTCCAATCGGGGGGACAGGGGCAAGAGACCCAGTACTTC. Translated, it gives CASSLQSGGQGQETQYF.

This clonotype showed up just a few times. V usage is TRBV29-1 and J usage is TRBJ2-5; tentatively, D is TRBD1 (6 bases). V was trimmed by 3 bases and J by 1 base, leaving 15 bases between them. Per the germline V gene, CDR1 is SQVTM and CDR2 is ANQGSEA. This CDR3 is built from 15 residues. The CDR3 sequence: CSVEASGVPQETQYF. The CDR3 DNA reads as TGCAGCGTTGAGGCGTCAGGGGTCCCCCAAGAGACCCAGTACTTC.

This clonotype was counted ten times or more. V and J are TRBV5-6 and TRBJ1-2; a possible D gene is TRBD1 (5 bases). Germline V gene sequence: CDR1 SGHDT, CDR2 YYEEEE. The CDR3 extends over 13 amino acids. V was cut by 5 bases and J by 7 bases, with 15 bases left in between. In nucleotides, the CDR3 is TGTGCCAGCAGGTCGGGGGTCGACGGTGGCTACACCTTC. Translation: CASRSGVDGGYTF.

J is TRBJ1-3 and V is TRBV7-9; D call uncertain. The V and J ends lost 5 bases and 0 bases respectively, with 14 bases between them. The CDR3 loop spans 16 amino acids. Germline V gives CDR1 SEHNR, CDR2 FQNEAQ (reference sequence). The DNA of the CDR3 is TGTGCCAGCAGCCCCTTGGGCAGGACCTCTGGAAACACCATATATTTT. Protein: CASSPLGRTSGNTIYF.

This clonotype was recorded at least ten times. The chain combines TRBV30 with TRBJ2-5; D is uncertain. Trimming shortened V by 2 bases and J by 6 bases, and 13 bases separated the two germline ends. CDR3 length: 13 residues. In germline, CDR1 is GTSNPN, CDR2 SVGIG (reference sequence). The DNA for the CDR3 is TGTGCCTGGAGTTATGGACCATGGAAGACCCAGTACTTC. This codes for CAWSYGPWKTQYF. Based on the CDR3 plus reference TRBV30 and TRBJ2-5, the full variable domain is SQTIHQWPATLVQPVGSPLSLECTVEGTSNPNLYWYRQAAGRGLQLLFYSVGIGQISSEVPQNLSASRPQDRQFILSSKKLLLSDSGFYLCAWSYGPWKTQYFGPGTRLLVL.

This clonotype occurred many times. The V call is TRBV27, the J call TRBJ1-6, with 10 bases lining up with TRBD1. From germline, CDR1 is MNHEY and CDR2 SMNVEV (reference sequence). With 2 bases clipped from V and 6 bases from J, the junction kept 7 bases outside the gene matches. This CDR3 region has 17 residues. CDR3 nucleotides: TGTGCCAGCAGTTTAATCGGGACAGGGGTTTCTAATTCACCCCTCCACTTT. Translated: CASSLIGTGVSNSPLHF.

This clonotype has ten or more counts. The chain joins TRBV9 to TRBJ2-1; D is ambiguous. Germline V gene lookup returns CDR1 SGDLS and CDR2 YYNGEE. The V and J ends lost 2 bases and 3 bases respectively, with 9 bases between them. This CDR3 region has 14 residues. The CDR3 nucleotides read TGTGCCAGCAGCGTGGAGTCCCGCTACAATGAGCAGTTCTTC. Translated: CASSVESRYNEQFF.

This clonotype was recorded many times. The genes are TRBV20-1 and TRBJ1-2; TRBD1 matches at 9 bases. The CDR3 has 14 amino acids. V lost 2 bases and J lost 6; bases outside the gene matches: 7. CDR1 is DFQATT and CDR2 is SNEGSKA in the germline V gene (reference sequence). The CDR3 reads CSARTRTGVHGYTF. CDR3 nucleotide sequence: TGCAGTGCTAGAACCCGGACAGGGGTGCATGGCTACACCTTC.

This sequence joins TRBV6-2 or TRBV6-3 and TRBJ2-1, with D possibly matching TRBD2 (6 bases). There are 12 residues in the CDR3. Germline V gene data show CDR1 as MNHEY and CDR2 as SVGEGT. Trimming cost V 2 bases and J 8 bases, with 7 bases left between them. The CDR3 DNA follows: TGTGCCAGCAGTTACGGGACTCATGAGCAGTTCTTC. Translating it yields CASSYGTHEQFF.

The genes are TRBV12-3 or TRBV12-4 and TRBJ2-1; no reliable D call. This CDR3 spans 15 amino acids. Trimming took 3 bases from V and 2 from J, leaving 11 bases between them. The CDR3 is CASSFKTGTYNEQFF. The CDR3 bases are TGTGCCAGCAGTTTTAAGACGGGTACCTACAATGAGCAGTTCTTC.

This clonotype has a handful of counts. This rearrangement joins TRBV12-3 or TRBV12-4 to TRBJ2-1, with D possibly TRBD1 on 6 matching bases. Trimming cost V 5 bases and J 3 bases, with 17 bases left between them. The CDR3 spans 16 residues. The CDR3 DNA reads TGTGCCAGCAGTAACTACCCGACAGGTAGCTACAATGAGCAGTTCTTC. Translating it yields CASSNYPTGSYNEQFF.

A few counts support this clonotype. V and J are TRBV28 and TRBJ2-3; TRBD1 aligns across 10 bases. The CDR3 has 14 amino acids. The J segment lost 2 bases and the V segment lost 7 bases, leaving 3 bases of the junction unmatched. CDR1 and CDR2 (germline): MDHEN, SYDVKM. CDR3 in amino acids: CASNRQGATDTQYF. In nucleotides, the CDR3 is TGTGCCAGCAACCGACAGGGGGCCACAGATACGCAGTATTTT.

The gene calls are TRBV7-2 and TRBJ1-5; TRBD1 matches at 8 bases. The CDR3 has 14 residues. V lost 2 bases and J lost 7; bases outside the gene matches: 4. CDR1 is SGHTA and CDR2 is FQGNSA in the germline V gene. DNA for the CDR3: TGTGCCAGCAGCTTAACGGACAGGGCCCAGCCCCAGCATTTT. Protein: CASSLTDRAQPQHF.

This clonotype was picked up a small number of times. The chain joins TRBV7-9 to TRBJ2-3; 7 bases map to TRBD2. The germline CDR1 and CDR2 sequences are SEHNR and FQNEAQ (reference sequence). The CDR3 covers 16 residues. The V gene end was trimmed by 5 bases and the J gene end by 0 bases; junction bases not matched to a gene: 8. The CDR3 protein is CASSPTGTISTDTQYF. In nucleotides, the CDR3 is TGTGCCAGCAGCCCCACCGGGACTATAAGCACAGATACGCAGTATTTT.

This clonotype was observed at least ten times. DNA for the CDR3: TGTGCCAGCAGTCCCCTAGGTGTTGGCAGTGGGGGAAATTCACCCCTCCACTTT. As protein: CASSPLGVGSGGNSPLHF. V gene TRBV12-3 or TRBV12-4 combines with J gene TRBJ1-6, with D possibly being TRBD1 (5 bases). V was clipped by 5 bases and J by 7 bases, with 24 bases between them. The CDR3 covers 18 residues.

As to this clonotype: It may be a read error: a sequence one base away is much more abundant. The final CDR3 position lacks the conserved phenylalanine or tryptophan, pointing to a likely read error. The chain joins TRBV2 to TRBJ1-2, with TRBD1 matching over 8 bases. The CDR3 sequence is 12 residues long. J was trimmed by 5 bases and V by 7 bases; bases with no gene match: 3. Germline CDR1 SNHLY, CDR2 FYNNEI. The CDR3 nucleotides are TGTGCCAGCACCGGGACAGGTTATGGCTACACCATC. Translated: CASTGTGYGYTI.

This clonotype was seen repeatedly, ten times or more. J is TRBJ2-5 and V is TRBV7-2; TRBD1 matches at 7 bases. The J segment lost 2 bases and the V segment lost 2 bases, leaving 8 bases of the junction unmatched. The CDR3 loop spans 16 amino acids. The V gene's germline CDR1 is SGHTA and CDR2 FQGNSA. The CDR3 reads CASSLTTGPPQETQYF. Written as DNA, the CDR3 is TGTGCCAGCAGCTTAACGACAGGGCCTCCGCAAGAGACCCAGTACTTC.

This clonotype occurred a few times. This chain uses TRBV6-2 or TRBV6-3 with TRBJ2-4, with TRBD2 matching 14 bases. Per the germline V gene, CDR1 is MNHEY and CDR2 is SVGEGT. The CDR3 covers 17 residues. V shed 4 bases and J 0 bases; nucleotides not matched to a gene: 2. The CDR3 DNA reads as TGTGCCAGCAGTTTCGGACTAGCGGGAGGAGCCAAAAACATTCAGTACTTC. Its protein product is CASSFGLAGGAKNIQYF.

This clonotype occurred many times. The rearrangement uses TRBV27 and TRBJ2-7; the match to TRBD2 covers 10 bases. The V gene end was trimmed by 8 bases and the J gene end by 3 bases; junction bases not matched to a gene: 10. Germline lookup yields CDR1 MNHEY and CDR2 SMNVEV (reference sequence). The CDR3 length is 15 residues. In DNA, the CDR3 is TGTGCCAGCGCTAGGTCGACTAGCGGGTACTACGAGCAGTACTTC. It yields the protein CASARSTSGYYEQYF.

This clonotype was counted ten times or more. This chain links TRBV20-1 with TRBJ2-1; 8 bases match TRBD2. The CDR3 extends over 16 amino acids. CDR1 is DFQATT and CDR2 is SNEGSKA in the germline V gene (reference sequence). With 6 bases clipped from V and 1 base from J, the junction kept 11 bases outside the gene matches. CDR3 region: CSALGVAGPSYNEQFF. The DNA of the CDR3 is TGCAGTGCCCTAGGGGTAGCGGGACCTTCCTACAATGAGCAGTTCTTC.

This clonotype was observed many times. J is TRBJ2-5 and V is TRBV4-1; 14 bases agree with TRBD2. The J segment lost 5 bases and the V segment lost 4 bases, leaving 9 bases of the junction unmatched. Per the germline V gene, CDR1 is MGHRA and CDR2 is YSYEKL. This CDR3 spans 17 amino acids. CDR3 protein: CASSPGTSGSGWETQYF. In nucleotides, the CDR3 is TGCGCCAGCAGCCCCGGGACTAGCGGGAGTGGGTGGGAGACCCAGTACTTC.

Only a few counts were recorded for this clonotype. This chain uses TRBV20-1 with TRBJ1-1, with a possible D match to TRBD1 (5 bases). The CDR3 spans 14 residues. Per the germline V gene, CDR1 is DFQATT and CDR2 is SNEGSKA (reference sequence). V was shortened by 3 bases and J by 2 bases, with 13 bases between the two germline ends. The CDR3 DNA reads TGCAGTGCTAGTAAGTCGCAGGGAAACACTGAAGCTTTCTTT. Translated: CSASKSQGNTEAFF.

This clonotype has ten or more counts. The genes are TRBV11-3 and TRBJ2-7; D might be TRBD2 (6 bases). The CDR3 contains 15 residues. Germline-derived CDR1 and CDR2 are SGHNT and YENEEA. The V gene lost 5 bases and the J gene lost 3 bases, with 17 bases spanning the gap. CDR3 in DNA: TGTGCCAGCAGCCCACCGGGACTTAGCAGCTACGAGCAGTACTTC. It yields the protein CASSPPGLSSYEQYF.